The following is a TCR beta chain sequence with its context. The antigen it binds to is not known. Base qualities are not recorded, but no much larger clone differs from it by a single base. In the germline V gene (reference sequence), CDR1 corresponds to LNHNV and CDR2 to YYDKDF. V has 3 bases trimmed and J has 0 bases trimmed; junction bases matching no gene number 2. From the cysteine up to the phenylalanine, the CDR3 has a length of 15 residues. The retained sequence is limited to the CDR3, 45 bases, with the frame set at the first base. The source of the sample is a study of T cell changes during pregnancy in multiple sclerosis (dated by TCRdb to the late 2010s). For context, the study as a whole: Changes in the T cell repertoire over the course of pregnancy were examined in this study in women with multiple sclerosis.

The library was generated by the immunoSEQ multiplex PCR assay. What TCRdb holds here is the immuneACCESS table cut down to in-frame rearrangements. Part of the clones is not present; checked against another copy, under half of the missing clones reflect an unresolved V gene, and the others are unexplained. The sample table records some 42,000 clones; nearly 90% of these occur just once. Jointly, the top ten make up roughly 0.9% of the sample. This TCR was recovered from a female donor with multiple sclerosis, enrolled in a pregnancy study. The sequence links TRBV15 to TRBJ1-2, with TRBD1 identical over 9 junction bases. The material sequenced was CD4+ T cells from peripheral blood mononuclear cells, taken after pregnancy. The CDR3 has the sequence CATSRGTGSNYGYTF. The DNA reads TGTGCCACCAGCAGGGGGACAGGGTCTAACTATGGCTACACCTTC.